This passage covers 18 T cell receptor beta chains from one sample sequenced in a study of identical twins. TCRdb itself ran the 5' RACE reads through MiXCR, one entry per CDR3 protein. The table includes 150,000 or so distinct CDR3 sequences, roughly 3.5% detected once. Sequencing used memory T cells sorted from blood. These receptors all stem from a man between 18 and 29 years old in good health.

This clonotype was detected ten times or more. V and J are TRBV5-1 and TRBJ2-7; D tentatively fits TRBD1 or TRBD2 (5 bases each). V shed 4 bases and J shed 3 bases, with 8 bases lying between them. Germline assignment: CDR1 SGHRS and CDR2 YFSETQ. This CDR3 contains 12 residues. The CDR3 here is CASSPGSYEQYF. The CDR3 nucleotides read TGCGCCAGCAGCCCAGGGAGCTACGAGCAGTACTTC.

This clonotype was counted between two and nine times. V usage is TRBV6-2 or TRBV6-3 and J usage is TRBJ2-4; D gene ambiguous. The CDR3 contains 11 residues. Germline V gene data show CDR1 as MNHEY and CDR2 as SVGEGT. Trimming pared 5 bases from V and 8 bases from J, leaving 7 bases between. CDR3 residues: CASSNWDIQYF. CDR3 DNA: TGTGCCAGCAGTAACTGGGACATTCAGTACTTC.

The table lists this clonotype with many counts. V usage is TRBV5-1 and J usage is TRBJ1-6; no clear D. There are 15 residues in the CDR3. Trimming removed 0 bases at V and 10 bases at J, with 14 bases between. Germline V gives CDR1 SGHRS, CDR2 YFSETQ. The CDR3: CASSLDGVLGSPLHF. The CDR3 DNA sequence: TGCGCCAGCAGCTTGGACGGGGTTTTAGGCTCACCCCTCCACTTT.

The sample holds many counts of this clonotype. The CDR3 DNA follows: TGTGCCAGCTCACCTCCCCTGGCGGGGGGGCCAAACATTCAGTACTTC. Residues: CASSPPLAGGPNIQYF. The V and J genes are TRBV18 and TRBJ2-4, with 9 bases that match TRBD2. The CDR3 runs to 16 residues. V lost 3 bases to trimming and J lost 6 bases; unmatched junction nucleotides: 9. Germline V gene data show CDR1 as KGHSH and CDR2 as LQKENI. The complete variable domain, with remaining parts taken from reference TRBV18 and TRBJ2-4, reads NAGVMQNPRHLVRRRGQEARLRCSPMKGHSHVYWYRQLPEEGLKFMVYLQKENIIDESGMPKERFSAEFPKEGPSILRIQQVVRGDSAAYFCASSPPLAGGPNIQYFGAGTRLSVL.

The chain joins TRBV11-2 to TRBJ2-5; D possibly matches TRBD1 or TRBD2 (6 bases each). This CDR3 has 13 amino acids. The V gene lost 3 bases and the J gene lost 4 bases, with 9 bases spanning the gap. Looked up from germline, CDR1 is SGHAT and CDR2 is FQNNGV. The CDR3 here is CASSFGGAETQYF. The CDR3 DNA is TGTGCCAGCAGCTTCGGGGGCGCAGAGACCCAGTACTTC.

This clonotype showed up many times. In nucleotides, the CDR3 is TGTGCCAGCAGCCAGCCTCGACTGGCCACTGAAGCTTTCTTT. Translated, it gives CASSQPRLATEAFF. V and J are TRBV3-1 and TRBJ1-1, with D unresolved. The CDR3 is 14 amino acids. Trimming shortened V by 3 bases and J by 4 bases, and 12 bases separated the two germline ends. Germline V gene sequence: CDR1 LGHDT, CDR2 YNNKEL (reference sequence).

This clonotype was seen a few times. The rearrangement links TRBV2 to TRBJ2-2; D not resolved. V was pared by 4 bases and J by 8 bases, with 8 bases between. CDR1 SNHLY and CDR2 FYNNEI come from the germline V gene. CDR3 length: 12 amino acids. The CDR3 nucleotides are TGTGCCAGCAGTGTGGGTCGGGGGGAGCTGTTTTTT. Protein sequence: CASSVGRGELFF.

This clonotype was recorded a few times. This chain uses TRBV11-3 with TRBJ2-1; D ambiguous. Germline values: CDR1 SGHNT, CDR2 YENEEA. This CDR3 contains 11 residues. V lost 9 bases and J lost 5, with 8 bases in between. The CDR3 protein is CASASDNEQFF. CDR3 coding DNA: TGTGCCAGTGCTTCAGACAATGAGCAGTTCTTC. The variable domain in full, completed from reference TRBV11-3 and TRBJ2-1, reads EAGVVQSPRYKIIEKKQPVAFWCNPISGHNTLYWYLQNLGQGPELLIRYENEEAVDDSQLPKDRFSAERLKGVDSTLKIQPAELGDSAVYLCASASDNEQFFGPGTRLTVL.

Ten or more counts support this clonotype. The V call is TRBV6-5, the J call TRBJ2-5; 7 bases align to TRBD1. CDR3 length: 16 amino acids. CDR1 is MNHEY, CDR2 SVGAGI, per germline. Trimming took 2 bases from V and 7 from J; bases not matched to a gene: 13. The DNA of the CDR3 is TGTGCCAGCAGTTACGACAGGGTTCCGTCCCCGGCGACCCAGTACTTC. Protein product: CASSYDRVPSPATQYF.

This clonotype was picked up many times. The rearrangement links TRBV6-1 to TRBJ2-2; D might be TRBD1 (5 bases). This CDR3 spans 16 amino acids. CDR1 and CDR2 (germline): MNHNS, SASEGT. Trimming left V 6 bases short and J 3 bases short, with 17 bases between. The CDR3 here is CASSPPGRAYTGELFF. For the CDR3, the DNA is TGTGCCAGCAGCCCCCCCGGCAGGGCTTACACCGGGGAGCTGTTTTTT.

This clonotype was observed many times. This chain uses TRBV27 with TRBJ2-7; 10 positions match TRBD2. The CDR3 spans 16 residues. The germline CDR1 and CDR2 sequences are MNHEY and SMNVEV (reference sequence). The V and J ends lost 6 bases and 0 bases, in that order; junction bases with no gene match: 8. DNA for the CDR3: TGTGCCAGCAGAGAAACCGGGACTAGCGACTCCTACGAGCAGTACTTC. Its translation: CASRETGTSDSYEQYF.

This clonotype was recorded many times. The chain joins TRBV27 to TRBJ2-1; 11 nucleotides align to TRBD2. The germline V gene has CDR1 MNHEY and CDR2 SMNVEV (reference sequence). V dropped 5 bases and J dropped 2; count of bases not matched to a gene: 8. The CDR3 extends over 17 amino acids. The DNA for the CDR3 is TGTGCCAGCAGTAGTTCTAGCGGGAGGTTGACCTACAATGAGCAGTTCTTC. This sequence encodes CASSSSSGRLTYNEQFF.

This clonotype was recorded many times. The chain is built from TRBV29-1 and TRBJ2-1; possible D gene TRBD1, 6 bases. CDR3 size: 15 residues. Germline V gene data show CDR1 as SQVTM and CDR2 as ANQGSEA. Trimming took off 5 bases at V and 0 bases at J, with 14 bases between the two ends. CDR3 in DNA: TGCAGCGTTTTACAGGGTCAGGCCTCCTACAATGAGCAGTTCTTC. Protein product: CSVLQGQASYNEQFF.

This clonotype was detected ten times or more. The J gene is TRBJ2-3, the V gene TRBV5-5; the D gene is possibly TRBD2 (6 bases). Germline V gene lookup returns CDR1 SGHKS and CDR2 YYEKEE (reference sequence). Trimming took 1 base from V and 1 from J, leaving 13 bases between them. CDR3 size: 16 residues. CDR3 sequence: CASSLNTSPRTDTQYF. The CDR3 DNA reads as TGTGCCAGCAGCTTGAACACTAGCCCTCGCACAGATACGCAGTATTTT.

This clonotype was seen at least ten times. The chain employs TRBV20-1 and TRBJ2-1; the match to TRBD2 covers 7 bases. The germline CDR1 and CDR2 sequences are DFQATT and SNEGSKA (reference sequence). V was pared by 4 bases and J by 8 bases, with 8 bases of the junction left unmatched. The CDR3 extends over 13 amino acids. CDR3 sequence: CSAIYPSGYEQFF. Here the CDR3 DNA reads TGCAGTGCTATTTATCCTAGCGGCTATGAGCAGTTCTTC.

The chain links TRBV7-8 to TRBJ2-1, with a weak D call TRBD2 (5 bases). Germline CDR1 reads SGHVS; CDR2 reads FQNEAQ. Trimming shortened V by 4 bases and J by 10 bases, and 8 bases separated the two germline ends. The CDR3 length is 11 residues. In DNA form, the CDR3 reads TGTGCCAGCAGCTATGAGCGGGAGCAGTTCTTC. It yields the protein CASSYEREQFF. Based on the CDR3 plus reference TRBV7-8 and TRBJ2-1, the full variable domain is GAGVSQSPRYKVAKRGQDVALRCDPISGHVSLFWYQQALGQGPEFLTYFQNEAQLDKSGLPSDRFFAERPEGSVSTLKIQRTQQEDSAVYLCASSYEREQFFGPGTRLTVL.

This clonotype was counted ten times or more. The chain has TRBV6-2 or TRBV6-3 and TRBJ2-1; no reliable D call. CDR1 is MNHEY, CDR2 SVGEGT, per germline. V shed 5 bases and J shed 5 bases, with 7 bases lying between them. This CDR3 region has 12 residues. The CDR3 coding sequence is TGTGCCAGCAGTGCTATCGACAATGAGCAGTTCTTC. It specifies CASSAIDNEQFF.

The chain links TRBV7-2 to TRBJ1-5; the D is unclear. The CDR3 consists of 13 residues. Trimming left V 5 bases short and J 3 bases short, with 8 bases between. Germline loops: CDR1 SGHTA, CDR2 FQGNSA. CDR3 in amino acids: CASSATDNQPQHF. DNA of the CDR3: TGTGCCAGCAGCGCGACGGACAATCAGCCCCAGCATTTT. The full variable domain, rest sourced from reference TRBV7-2 and TRBJ1-5, is GAGVSQSPSNKVTEKGKDVELRCDPISGHTALYWYRQSLGQGLEFLIYFQGNSAPDKSGLPSDRFSAERTGGSVSTLTIQRTQQEDSAVYLCASSATDNQPQHFGDGTRLSIL.